This TCR beta chain came from a study of T cell clonality in common variable immunodeficiency. Germline V gene sequence: CDR1 SGDLS, CDR2 YYNGEE. The CDR3 spans 15 residues. Trimming at V came to 3 bases and at J to 3 bases, leaving 8 bases not matched to a gene. This clone occurred many times. Its specificity is not known. The read ends 3 residues early relative to the CDR3; the germline J gene fills the gap. Only in-frame clones appear in the TCRdb table, and some are missing; sequencing was by immunoSEQ multiplex PCR. The specimen gives roughly 79,000 clones without singletons; the ten biggest hold 0.8%. Broader study findings: Compared with healthy controls, CVID subjects showed increased TCRbeta clonality, mostly in about a third.

This clonotype originated in a person aged 18 to 69 in good health. Source material: peripheral blood mononuclear cells. V gene TRBV9 combines with J gene TRBJ2-7, with 8 bases aligning to TRBD1. Incomplete CDR3 DNA: TGTGCCAGCAGCGCAGGGACAGGACCGAACTACGAG. It encodes CASSAGTGPNYE. The full CDR3 reads CASSAGTGPNYEQYF.